Listed here are 15 T cell receptor beta chains from one sample, sequenced in a study of blood T cell repertoires in COVID-19. Sequenced by immunoSEQ multiplex PCR; TCRdb stores in-frame clones only, minus some. The top ten hold 3.5% to 4.5% of the sample, which has 110,000 to 150,000 clones, about 77% seen once. The sample comprised peripheral blood. The source is a man in his sixties with acute or convalescent COVID-19.

This clone was seen only a few times. The chain employs TRBV7-6 and TRBJ2-1; 11 bases are a match to TRBD1. The CDR3 contains 20 residues. The germline V gene has CDR1 SGHVS and CDR2 FNYEAQ. With V trimmed by 5 bases and J by 2 bases, 17 bases remained unmatched. This CDR3 reads CASSDSGTGGLVSPYNEQFF. The CDR3 bases are TGTGCCAGCAGCGACTCCGGGACAGGGGGACTGGTTAGTCCCTACAATGAGCAGTTCTTC. Supplemented by reference TRBV7-6 and TRBJ2-1, the full variable domain reads GAGVSQSPRYKVTKRGQDVALRCDPISGHVSLYWYRQALGQGPEFLTYFNYEAQQDKSGLPNDRFSAERPEGSISTLTIQRTEQRDSAMYRCASSDSGTGGLVSPYNEQFFGPGTRLTVL.

This chain links TRBV19 with TRBJ1-3; D call uncertain. Trimming removed 2 bases from V and 3 bases from J, with 17 bases in between. The CDR3 loop spans 17 amino acids. CDR1 is LNHDA and CDR2 is SQIVND in the germline V gene (reference sequence). CDR3 DNA sequence: TGTGCCAGTAGTATATACAGCCCATCACCTCTTGGAAACACCATATATTTT. Its protein product is CASSIYSPSPLGNTIYF.

The sample holds one count of this clone. This sequence joins TRBV12-3 or TRBV12-4 and TRBJ1-5; D is undetermined. The CDR3 loop spans 13 amino acids. V dropped 8 bases and J dropped 5 bases, with 13 bases sitting between them. This CDR3 is CASSRAIDQPQHF. The CDR3 coding sequence is TGTGCCAGCTCGCGCGCTATCGATCAGCCCCAGCATTTT.

This clone was found once. This rearrangement joins TRBV30 to TRBJ1-2, with D hard to call. The germline V and J ends were trimmed by 4 bases and 3 bases, with 12 bases remaining between them. CDR3 length: 13 residues. Germline values: CDR1 GTSNPN, CDR2 SVGIG (reference sequence). The CDR3 DNA is TGTGCCTGGATGGGAGTAGGGTACTATGGCTACACCTTC. As protein: CAWMGVGYYGYTF.

The chain links TRBV24-1 to TRBJ2-5; 8 bases are shared with TRBD2. The CDR3 is 16 amino acids. Germline CDR1 is KGHDR and CDR2 is SFDVKD. V trimming: 2 bases; J trimming: 4 bases; junction bases outside the gene matches: 8. The CDR3, as DNA: TGTGCCACCAGTGATTGGGGTCTCGCGGGGGGAGAGACCCAGTACTTC. Its translation: CATSDWGLAGGETQYF.

This clone was counted a few times. The V and J genes are TRBV11-1 and TRBJ2-2; D may be TRBD1 (6 bases). The CDR3 is 15 amino acids. V lost 5 bases and J 2 bases, leaving 12 bases between the germline ends. CDR1 SGHAT and CDR2 FQDESV come from the germline V gene (reference sequence). The CDR3, as DNA: TGTGCCAGCAGCCGCCGGGACACTAACACCGGGGAGCTGTTTTTT. Amino acids: CASSRRDTNTGELFF. Combining the CDR3 with reference TRBV11-1 and TRBJ2-2 gives the whole variable domain EAEVAQSPRYKITEKSQAVAFWCDPISGHATLYWYRQILGQGPELLVQFQDESVVDDSQLPKDRFSAERLKGVDSTLKIQPAELGDSAMYLCASSRRDTNTGELFFGEGSRLTVL.

The chain is built from TRBV5-1 and TRBJ2-2; TRBD1 aligns across 8 bases. Germline CDR1 is SGHRS and CDR2 is YFSETQ. Trimming removed 2 bases from V and 6 bases from J; junction bases left unmatched: 3. This CDR3 is 14 amino acids long. In DNA, the CDR3 is TGCGCCAGCAGCTTTCAGGGGGCCCCCGGGGAGCTGTTTTTT. It codes for CASSFQGAPGELFF.

The chain employs TRBV10-2 and TRBJ1-2, with 11 bases matching TRBD1. The V and J ends lost 7 bases and 8 bases, in that order; junction bases with no gene match: 9. The CDR3 loop spans 14 amino acids. The germline CDR1 and CDR2 sequences are WSHSY and SAAADI. Written as DNA, the CDR3 is TGCGCCAGCACCCCCGGACAGGGGGCAGGGGGCTACACCTTC. This encodes CASTPGQGAGGYTF.

This chain links TRBV6-5 with TRBJ2-3; 7 bases match TRBD2. Germline trimming cut 5 bases from V and 5 bases from J; bases unmatched to any gene: 7. This CDR3 has 14 amino acids. Germline V lookup: CDR1 MNHEY, CDR2 SVGAGI. The CDR3 sequence is CASSPRDYKDTQYF. DNA of the CDR3: TGTGCCAGCAGTCCCCGGGACTATAAAGATACGCAGTATTTT.

Comments on this clone: Other DNA sequences from this sample encode an identical CDR3 as well. V gene TRBV3-1 (or the pseudogene TRBV3-2) combines with J gene TRBJ2-2; D might be TRBD2 (7 bases). CDR3 size: 16 residues. The germline gives CDR1 LGHDT, CDR2 YNNKEL (reference sequence). Trimming took off 1 base at V and 5 bases at J, with 14 bases between the two ends. The CDR3 sequence: CASSQGLGGGTGELFF. Written as DNA, the CDR3 is TGTGCCAGCAGCCAAGGACTGGGAGGGGGTACCGGGGAGCTGTTTTTT.

The rearrangement links TRBV5-5 to TRBJ1-1, with TRBD1 identical over 7 bases. Germline lookup yields CDR1 SGHKS and CDR2 YYEKEE (reference sequence). J gave up 1 base and V 2 bases, and 8 bases lay outside the gene matches. The CDR3 runs to 16 residues. The CDR3 sequence: CASSFPAGGTNTEAFF. The CDR3 DNA follows: TGTGCCAGCAGCTTTCCAGCAGGGGGTACGAACACTGAAGCTTTCTTT.

V gene TRBV24-1 combines with J gene TRBJ2-1, with a tentative D call TRBD1 (7 bases). Germline loops: CDR1 KGHDR, CDR2 SFDVKD. This CDR3 is 16 amino acids long. V lost 3 bases and J 12 bases, leaving 23 bases between the germline ends. CDR3 region: CATSDGGTADLMRQFF. CDR3 nucleotides: TGTGCCACCAGTGATGGAGGGACAGCGGACCTAATGAGGCAGTTCTTC.

The table lists this clone with a few counts. The V gene is TRBV6-1, the J gene TRBJ2-7; the D gene is possibly TRBD1 (6 bases). Trimming shortened V by 4 bases and J by 0 bases, and 10 bases separated the two germline ends. CDR3 size: 14 residues. Germline V gives CDR1 MNHNS, CDR2 SASEGT. The CDR3 region is CASSGQVSSYEQYF. DNA for the CDR3: TGTGCCAGCAGTGGACAGGTTAGCTCCTACGAGCAGTACTTC.

The J gene is TRBJ2-7, the V gene TRBV30; 9 bases align to TRBD1. Per germline, CDR1 GTSNPN and CDR2 SVGIG (reference sequence). With V trimmed by 2 bases and J by 9 bases, 11 bases remained unmatched. The CDR3 extends over 14 amino acids. Here the CDR3 DNA reads TGTGCCTGGAGTCCCGGGACAGGGAGGGTCGGGCAGTACTTC. As protein: CAWSPGTGRVGQYF.

This chain connects TRBV12-5 to TRBJ2-2; no reliable D call. CDR3 size: 12 residues. Germline values: CDR1 LGHNT, CDR2 FRNRAP. The V gene lost 1 base and the J gene lost 8 bases, with 5 bases spanning the gap. The CDR3 loop is CASGLGAGELFF. The CDR3 DNA follows: TGTGCTAGTGGTTTGGGGGCTGGGGAGCTGTTTTTT.